This T cell receptor beta chain stems from a study of post-analysis software for immune sequencing data. About the research overall: The cohort encompassed relapsing-remitting, secondary progressive and progressive-relapsing multiple sclerosis disease courses.

CDR1 and CDR2 from the germline V gene are MGHRA and YSYEKL. V lost 3 bases and J lost 7, with 16 bases in between. The CDR3 consists of 15 residues. Details on this clonotype: No antigen is known for it.

General study findings and limits: Controls showed lower frequencies than patients for roughly five TRBV segments, and TRBV5-6, TRBV5-1 and TRBV20-1 were among these. F measure showed strong co-clustering of same-batch samples.

Unique molecular identifiers had been added to the TCR beta cDNA libraries. The source material, roughly 0.9 to 11 million T cells, gave rise to roughly 500,000 cDNA molecules. One entry per CDR3 protein, called by TCRdb with MiXCR from the PCR reads. Of fewer than 550,000 distinct CDR3 sequences in the sample, 34% were seen once. This clonotype was sampled from a girl aged 2 to 17 with multiple sclerosis. Sequenced sample: blood. The gene calls are TRBV4-1 and TRBJ1-5; no reliable D call. CDR3 protein: CASSQRGSLGQPQHF. The DNA of the CDR3 is TGCGCCAGCAGCCAGAGAGGGTCCCTTGGGCAGCCCCAGCATTTT.